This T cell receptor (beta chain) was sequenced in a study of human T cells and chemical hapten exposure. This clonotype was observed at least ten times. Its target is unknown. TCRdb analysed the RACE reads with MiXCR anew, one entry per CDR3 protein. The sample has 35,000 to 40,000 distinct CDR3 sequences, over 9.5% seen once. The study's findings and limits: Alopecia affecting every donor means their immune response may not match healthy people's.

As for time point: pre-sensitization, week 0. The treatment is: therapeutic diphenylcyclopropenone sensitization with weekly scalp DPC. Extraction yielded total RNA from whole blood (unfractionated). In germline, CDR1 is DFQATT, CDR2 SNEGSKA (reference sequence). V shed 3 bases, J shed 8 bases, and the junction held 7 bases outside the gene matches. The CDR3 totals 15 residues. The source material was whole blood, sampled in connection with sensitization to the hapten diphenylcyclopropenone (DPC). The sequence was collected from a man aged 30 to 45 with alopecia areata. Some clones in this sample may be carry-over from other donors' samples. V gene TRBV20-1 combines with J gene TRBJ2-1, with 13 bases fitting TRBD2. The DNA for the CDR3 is TGCAGTGCTAGTTTGGGACTAGCGGGGTCCCATGAGCAGTTCTTC. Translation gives CSASLGLAGSHEQFF.